Listed here are 11 T cell receptor beta chains from one sample, sequenced in a study of a mutant IDH1 vaccine in newly diagnosed glioma (TCRdb year 2021). The library was obtained by the immunoSEQ multiplex PCR assay. The table comes from immuneACCESS by way of TCRdb, which keeps in-frame sequences with V and J called. Part of the clones is missing from these tables; in studies checked, under half for an unresolved V gene and the rest for unknown reasons. Here the sample has about 43,000 clones; 70% to 85% occur a single time. In total, the top ten clones hold roughly 2.4% of the sample. For these TCRs, the target antigens are not known. The time point label, read with the paper, signifies: week 23, last vaccination. Every vaccine dose consisted of 300 ug of a 20-mer mutant IDH1 peptide in Montanide, administered subcutaneously together with topical imiquimod. This material consisted of PBMCs, taken from a glioma patient whose treatment included an IDH1 peptide vaccine. All receptors come from a woman under 30 with glioma. Some clones in this sample may be carry-over from other donors' samples.

This clone turned up a few times. The chain joins TRBV5-1 to TRBJ1-1, with 9 bases fitting TRBD1. After removal of 7 bases from V and 3 bases from J, the junction contained 13 bases not matched to a gene. Germline-derived CDR1 and CDR2 are SGHRS and YFSETQ. The CDR3 extends over 16 amino acids. The chain's CDR3 is CASRTGTGKYDTEAFF. Written as DNA, the CDR3 is TGCGCCAGCCGAACCGGGACAGGGAAGTACGACACTGAAGCTTTCTTT.

The chain couples TRBV4-1 to TRBJ2-1, with D hard to call. Trimming removed 3 bases at V and 8 bases at J, with 11 bases between. The CDR3 sequence is 13 residues long. CDR1 MGHRA and CDR2 YSYEKL come from the germline V gene. The CDR3 is CASSQAVPYEQFF. The CDR3 bases are TGCGCCAGCAGCCAGGCTGTTCCCTATGAGCAGTTCTTC.

This chain uses TRBV19 with TRBJ2-5; the D gene is possibly TRBD2 (5 bases). V lost 7 bases to trimming and J lost 1 base, with 16 bases between them. The CDR3 length is 15 residues. From germline, CDR1 is LNHDA and CDR2 SQIVND (reference sequence). The CDR3 is CASTNLGGTQETQYF. The DNA of the CDR3 is TGTGCCAGTACCAACCTCGGAGGAACCCAAGAGACCCAGTACTTC.

This clone turned up a few times. CDR3 loop: CATKLDARPTEAFF. The CDR3 DNA reads as TGTGCCACTAAACTAGACGCACGGCCGACTGAAGCTTTCTTT. This chain links TRBV15 with TRBJ1-1, with D unclear. CDR3 length: 14 amino acids. V was clipped by 9 bases and J by 5 bases, with 19 bases between them. CDR1 and CDR2 (germline): LNHNV, YYDKDF (reference sequence).

CDR3 in amino acids: CASSSLGPGQASNQPQHF. DNA of the CDR3: TGTGCCAGCTCGTCCCTAGGTCCGGGACAGGCTAGCAATCAGCCCCAGCATTTT. The chain employs TRBV18 and TRBJ1-5; TRBD1 agrees at 8 bases. The CDR3 runs to 18 residues. Germline V gene lookup returns CDR1 KGHSH and CDR2 LQKENI. J was trimmed by 0 bases and V by 6 bases; bases with no gene match: 13.

This sequence joins TRBV6-1 and TRBJ1-4; 7 bases align to TRBD1. There are 15 residues in the CDR3. V trimming: 7 bases; J trimming: 3 bases; junction bases outside the gene matches: 8. Germline lookup yields CDR1 MNHNS and CDR2 SASEGT. The CDR3 is CASKFPDRSNEKLFF. CDR3 DNA: TGTGCCAGCAAGTTCCCGGACAGGTCTAATGAAAAACTGTTTTTT.

The chain joins TRBV5-4 to TRBJ2-3; the match to TRBD2 covers 15 bases. Germline CDR1 SGHNT, CDR2 YYREEE (reference sequence). The CDR3 is 18 amino acids. Germline trimming cut 6 bases from V and 2 bases from J; bases unmatched to any gene: 10. DNA for the CDR3: TGTGCCAGCAACTCCGGGACTAGCGGGGGGCGGTACACAGATACGCAGTATTTT. It specifies CASNSGTSGGRYTDTQYF.

This clone was observed a few times. The gene calls are TRBV2 and TRBJ1-5; D not certain. Deletions cut 3 bases from V and 1 base from J, with 4 bases between. There are 13 residues in the CDR3. Looked up from germline, CDR1 is SNHLY and CDR2 is FYNNEI. The CDR3 region has the DNA TGTGCCAGCAGTGACAGAAGCAATCAGCCCCAGCATTTT. It specifies CASSDRSNQPQHF.

The chain joins TRBV19 to TRBJ2-3; TRBD2 agrees at 11 bases. This CDR3 has 14 amino acids. Germline CDR1 and CDR2: LNHDA and SQIVND (reference sequence). V dropped 10 bases and J dropped 0; count of bases not matched to a gene: 3. This CDR3 reads CATWTSGSTDTQYF. As DNA, the CDR3 is TGTGCCACCTGGACTAGCGGGAGCACAGATACGCAGTATTTT.

This chain links TRBV7-2 with TRBJ1-4; TRBD1 matches 11 bases. The ends lost 5 bases at V and 13 bases at J; junction bases unmatched: 6. This CDR3 is 13 amino acids long. The germline V gene has CDR1 SGHTA and CDR2 FQGNSA. This CDR3 reads CASSGGQGVGLFF. The CDR3 DNA follows: TGTGCCAGCAGCGGGGGACAGGGGGTCGGACTGTTTTTT.

The chain carries TRBV18 and TRBJ2-3; 10 bases align to TRBD2. V trimming: 1 base; J trimming: 5 bases; junction bases outside the gene matches: 3. This CDR3 has 15 residues. Germline loops: CDR1 KGHSH, CDR2 LQKENI. CDR3 residues: CASSPLAGGRDTQYF. CDR3 bases: TGTGCCAGCTCACCACTAGCGGGGGGCCGAGATACGCAGTATTTT.